These T cell receptor beta chains were read from a single sample in a study of T cell repertoires in cytomegalovirus infection. TCRdb reprocessed the reads with MiXCR, giving one entry per CDR3 protein. The sample gives 680,000 or so distinct CDR3 sequences, roughly a third of which show up once; roughly 18% is in the top ten. These receptors lack a known antigen. Source: cultured PBMCs, taken from culture after CMV antigen stimulation. The source of these receptors is a human donor in good health (CMV status not recorded). Some clones in this sample may be carry-over from other donors' samples. The CDR3 runs from the conserved cysteine through the conserved F or W. A D gene is named only where the DNA matches it firmly. Clone size is not always given. Where it is, it says once, few, many or a class for expanded clones.

v_gene,d_gene,j_gene,abundance,CDR3nt,CDR3aa
TRBV7-2,.,TRBJ2-1,few,TGTGCCAGCAGCCTCATAGCCCCTGGGGGATACAATGAGCAGTTCTTC,CASSLIAPGGYNEQFF
TRBV4-1,TRBD2,TRBJ2-1,few,TGCGCCAGCAGCCAAGACCACTTGTGGCTAGCGGGAGTTGACAATGAGCAGTTCTTC,CASSQDHLWLAGVDNEQFF
TRBV5-3,TRBD1,TRBJ1-3,.,TGTGCCAGAAGCTTCCCGGACAGGAACGGAAACACCATATATTTT,CARSFPDRNGNTIYF
TRBV7-6,.,TRBJ1-6,.,TGTGCCAGCAGCTTAGCGGGGGCCGGGCAATCACCCCTCCACTTT,CASSLAGAGQSPLHF
TRBV18,TRBD1,TRBJ2-5,.,TGTGCCAGCTCACCATTTCAGGGGGACCAAGAGACCCAGTACTTC,CASSPFQGDQETQYF
TRBV7-2,.,TRBJ2-3,many,TGTGCCAGCCGGCGAAGCACACTGGGCACAGATACGCAGTATTTT,CASRRSTLGTDTQYF
TRBV19,TRBD2,TRBJ2-3,few,TGTGCCAGTAGTATCGCTAGCGGGGGTGATACGCAGTATTTT,CASSIASGGDTQYF
TRBV7-9,.,TRBJ1-4,few,TGTGCCAGCAGCTCCCGCGGCGACGAAAAACTGTTTTTT,CASSSRGDEKLFF
TRBV6-2/TRBV6-3,TRBD1,TRBJ1-1,few,TGTGCCAGCAGTTATCGACAGGGGGAGACTGAAGCTTTCTTT,CASSYRQGETEAFF
TRBV6-6,.,TRBJ1-1,.,TGTGCCAGCCGGGACGGATTCACTGAAGCTTTCTTT,CASRDGFTEAFF
TRBV20-1,TRBD1,TRBJ2-1,few,TGCAGTGCTAGAGGGGACAGGGTTGAGCAGTTCTTC,CSARGDRVEQFF
TRBV28,.,TRBJ1-5,.,TGTGCCACCGGGAGCCACTTGTCTAGCAATCAGCCCCAGCATTTT,CATGSHLSSNQPQHF
TRBV7-9,.,TRBJ1-1,many,TGTGCCAGCAGCTCGGACGAGAACACTGAAGCTTTCTTT,CASSSDENTEAFF
TRBV7-2,.,TRBJ1-1,many,TGTGCCAGCAGCCCCACCGGACGGAACACTGAAGCTTTCTTT,CASSPTGRNTEAFF
TRBV7-2,.,TRBJ2-7,.,TGTGCCAGCAGCTTGACGCTCAATTTGGCGCAGTACTTC,CASSLTLNLAQYF
TRBV4-1,.,TRBJ2-7,.,TGCGCCAGCAGCCAAGATACGGGATCCTACGAGCAGTACTTC,CASSQDTGSYEQYF
TRBV6-1,.,TRBJ1-2,.,TGTGCCAGCGGTAGGCCAGCTTCTAACTATGGCTACACCTTC,CASGRPASNYGYTF
TRBV7-9,TRBD2,TRBJ2-1,.,TGTGCCAGCAGCTCGCCCCTAGCGGGAGGGCTCGATGAGCAGTTCTTC,CASSSPLAGGLDEQFF
TRBV2,.,TRBJ1-1,few,TGTGCCAGCAGTGACCGGGCCGGAGGGAACACTGAAGCTTTCTTT,CASSDRAGGNTEAFF
TRBV27,.,TRBJ2-7,.,TGTGCCAGCAGTGGTAACGGGATTTCCTACGAGCAGTACTTC,CASSGNGISYEQYF
TRBV5-1,.,TRBJ2-3,.,TGCGCCAGCAGCTCACTAGCAGGTTCAGATACGCAGTATTTT,CASSSLAGSDTQYF
TRBV5-1,TRBD1,TRBJ2-5,.,TGCGCCAGCAGCTTTTCTACAGGGGGCGTGGAGACCCAGTACTTC,CASSFSTGGVETQYF
TRBV2,.,TRBJ1-1,.,TGTGCCAGCAGCGCCCCGGACGGACTTGAAGCTTTCTTT,CASSAPDGLEAFF
TRBV5-5,TRBD1,TRBJ2-1,few,TGTGCCAGCAGCTTGGTTGTTTGGGACAGGGGTGATGAGCAGTTCTTC,CASSLVVWDRGDEQFF
TRBV7-2,.,TRBJ1-1,.,TGTGCCAGCAGCCGGCGGCAGCCGAACACTGAAGCTTTCTTT,CASSRRQPNTEAFF
TRBV7-8,TRBD1,TRBJ2-7,many,TGTGCCAGCAGCTCCCGGACAGGGGTCCACGAGCAGTACTTC,CASSSRTGVHEQYF
TRBV19,TRBD2,TRBJ2-7,.,TGTGCCAGTAGTTATAGCGGGAGGATTTACGAGCAGTACTTC,CASSYSGRIYEQYF
TRBV12-3/TRBV12-4,.,TRBJ1-2,.,TGTGCCAGCAGTCCCCGGGATGGCGACTATGGCTACACCTTC,CASSPRDGDYGYTF
TRBV10-3,.,TRBJ2-7,few,TGTGCCATCAGTGGCCGGGACGGGTCCTACGAGCAGTACTTC,CAISGRDGSYEQYF